These T cell receptor beta chains were read from a single sample in a study of T cell therapy after organ transplantation. The antigens these receptors bind are not known. Method: immunoSEQ multiplex PCR; TCRdb's copy keeps in-frame clones and lacks some. The data show some 6,000 clones, roughly 74% seen once. Sample: CD8+ T cells from blood, taken after autologous CMV-specific T cell therapy. These receptors were collected from a human patient who had received a solid organ transplant and had CMV disease. The graft donor may account for some of the T cells. Each CDR3 is given with its conserved first and last residue. A D gene is named only where the DNA matches it firmly. Size values are once, few and many counts, or a class for expanded clones, and some rows have none.

D gene	clone size	CDR3 length	V gene	J gene	CDR3 DNA	CDR3 protein
TRBD1	NA	15	TRBV13	TRBJ2-7	TGTGCCAGCAGCTTAGTGGCAGGGGGTACCTACGAGCAGTACTTC	CASSLVAGGTYEQYF
TRBD2	NA	16	TRBV2	TRBJ2-7	TGTGCCAGCAGTGACTTTTGGCGGGAGGAATCCTACGAGCAGTACTTC	CASSDFWREESYEQYF
NA	NA	15	TRBV23-1	TRBJ2-4	TGCGCCAGCAGTCGGCAGTTACTAGCCAAAAACATTCAGTACTTC	CASSRQLLAKNIQYF
NA	NA	11	TRBV12-2	TRBJ2-2	TGTGCCAGCCAACACACCGGGGAGCTGTTTTTT	CASQHTGELFF
NA	NA	15	TRBV28	TRBJ1-6	TGTGCCGGCGCTTTCCGGGGGGTTTATAATTCACCCCTCCACTTT	CAGAFRGVYNSPLHF
NA	NA	14	TRBV2	TRBJ2-7	NA	CASSVFWRNYEQYF
NA	NA	14	TRBV13	TRBJ2-5	TGTGCCAGCAGCCCTGCTGGGTCCCAAGAGACCCAGTACTTC	CASSPAGSQETQYF
TRBD1	few	16	TRBV7-2	TRBJ2-7	TGTGCCAGCAGCTTACCCAGGGACAGGGTTGCCTACGAGCAGTACTTC	CASSLPRDRVAYEQYF
TRBD1	NA	15	TRBV6-1	TRBJ1-1	TGTGCCACCGAACCACTACAGGGGGCGCACACTGAAGCTTTCTTT	CATEPLQGAHTEAFF
NA	NA	12	TRBV4-1	TRBJ2-7	TGCGCCAGCAGCCAAGGGGGAGGCGAGCAGTACTTC	CASSQGGGEQYF
NA	NA	14	TRBV7-8	TRBJ1-2	TGTGCCAGCAGCTTATCGGGGCAGAGAGTCGGCTACACCTTC	CASSLSGQRVGYTF
NA	NA	14	TRBV28	TRBJ1-1	TGTGCCAGCGGCCAGATTCCAGAGAACACTGAAGCTTTCTTT	CASGQIPENTEAFF
TRBD2	NA	14	TRBV6-5	TRBJ2-1	TGTGCCAGCAAAGGGACTAGCGGGGCCAATGAGCAGTTCTTC	CASKGTSGANEQFF
NA	NA	16	TRBV7-9	TRBJ1-1	TGTGCCAGCAGCTTAGTGGACGGATCCATGAACACTGAAGCTTTCTTT	CASSLVDGSMNTEAFF
TRBD1	NA	15	TRBV19	TRBJ1-2	TGTGCCAGTATAGTTCTGGCAGGGGGAAACTATGGCTACACCTTC	CASIVLAGGNYGYTF
TRBD1	NA	16	TRBV7-2	TRBJ2-3	TGTGCCAGCAGCCCAGGGACAGGGGGCTTCACAGATACGCAGTATTTT	CASSPGTGGFTDTQYF
TRBD1	once	14	TRBV28	TRBJ1-4	TGTGCCAGCACCATGACAGGGGTAGGCGAAAAACTGTTTTTT	CASTMTGVGEKLFF
NA	NA	13	TRBV5-1	TRBJ1-2	TGCGCCAGCAGCTTGGAAAGGAGTGGGGGCTACACCTTC	CASSLERSGGYTF
NA	few	14	TRBV9	TRBJ2-7	TGTGCCAGCAGCGTAGTTCCGGGGAACTACGAGCAGTACTTC	CASSVVPGNYEQYF
TRBD1	NA	13	TRBV29-1	TRBJ1-5	TGCAGTACACAGGGGGCGAACAATCAGCCCCAGCATTTT	CSTQGANNQPQHF
NA	few	16	TRBV9	TRBJ2-7	TGTGCCAGCAGCCTCGGACGTCACGGTATACCGTACGAGCAGTACTTC	CASSLGRHGIPYEQYF
TRBD1	NA	13	TRBV19	TRBJ2-7	TGTGCCAGTAAGGGGACAGGGATTTACGAGCAGTACTTC	CASKGTGIYEQYF
NA	NA	16	TRBV28	TRBJ2-1	TGTGCCAGCAGTTTAAGAGACATCTTGTCCTACAATGAGCAGTTCTTC	CASSLRDILSYNEQFF
TRBD2	NA	15	TRBV9	TRBJ2-1	TGTGCCAGCAGCAAGGGAGGGTTGAGCCAGAATGAGCAGTTCTTC	CASSKGGLSQNEQFF
NA	medium-sized	14	TRBV2	TRBJ2-3	TGTGCCAGCAGTGAGGCCCGAAATACAGATACGCAGTATTTT	CASSEARNTDTQYF
NA	large	15	TRBV28	TRBJ2-7	TGTGCCAGCAGCAAGGCCCTAGCGCCCGCCTACGAGCAGTACTTC	CASSKALAPAYEQYF
NA	NA	15	TRBV9	TRBJ2-3	TGTGCCAGCAGCGCATGGGCGTCTAGCACAGATACGCAGTATTTT	CASSAWASSTDTQYF
TRBD2	once	15	TRBV25-1	TRBJ2-5	TGTGCCAGCAGTGACATAATAGCGGGAGAAGAGACCCAGTACTTC	CASSDIIAGEETQYF